This T cell receptor beta chain is drawn from a study of patients and donors after allogeneic stem cell transplantation. This CDR3 comprises 12 residues. Germline lookup yields CDR1 DFQATT and CDR2 SNEGSKA (reference sequence). The V end lost 2 bases, the J end lost 3 bases, and 7 bases lay between the germline ends. This clonotype was detected ten times or more. TCRdb ran MiXCR on the RT-PCR reads and lists one entry per CDR3 protein. Seen here are 190,000 or so distinct CDR3 sequences, around two fifths observed once, and the top ten hold roughly 12%. The specimen was blood, either unsorted or a sorted T cell fraction (not recorded which). V gene TRBV20-1 combines with J gene TRBJ1-1, with a tentative D call TRBD1 (6 bases). The TCR was taken from a human donor who was either an allogeneic HSCT recipient or a stem cell or donor lymphocyte infusion donor (not recorded which). It is not recorded whose cells these are; they may come from a transplant donor. This CDR3 is CSARYRDTEAFF. The CDR3 DNA reads as TGCAGTGCTAGATACAGGGACACTGAAGCTTTCTTT.